The 30 T cell receptor beta chains below come from one sample, sequenced in a study of cytomegalovirus exposure and HLA in healthy donors. Using immunoSEQ multiplex PCR, the repertoire was profiled, and TCRdb retains in-frame clones only, with some absent. The sample includes around 90,000 clones, approximately 84% seen only once; the top ten take 9.5% to 13%. Sequencing was done on a sample of PBMCs. The source is a woman aged 18-29 years in good health and CMV-seropositive.

The chain carries TRBV28 and TRBJ2-5; 7 bases are shared with TRBD1. Trimming removed 5 bases from V and 4 bases from J; junction bases left unmatched: 13. The CDR3 is made up of 16 amino acids. Germline V gene data show CDR1 as MDHEN and CDR2 as SYDVKM. The chain's CDR3 is CASSASTGFGGETQYF. CDR3 nucleotides: TGTGCCAGCAGTGCTTCGACAGGGTTCGGCGGAGAGACCCAGTACTTC.

This clone has a single count. The chain couples TRBV19 to TRBJ2-7, with TRBD1 as a possible D gene (6 bases). Per the germline V gene, CDR1 is LNHDA and CDR2 is SQIVND (reference sequence). This CDR3 is built from 15 residues. Trimming took off 2 bases at V and 3 bases at J, with 14 bases between the two ends. The CDR3 DNA sequence: TGTGCCAGTAGTATAATCGCAGGGGAGAGCTACGAGCAGTACTTC. Its translation: CASSIIAGESYEQYF.

The V and J genes are TRBV5-6 and TRBJ2-3, with D possibly being TRBD2 (6 bases). The V gene's germline CDR1 is SGHDT and CDR2 YYEEEE. The CDR3 is 15 residues long. V lost 0 bases and J lost 1, with 9 bases in between. CDR3 sequence (DNA): TGTGCCAGCAGCTTGGCAGGAGGGGGCACAGATACGCAGTATTTT. Protein product: CASSLAGGGTDTQYF.

The CDR3 sequence: CASSLNYDPNQPQHF. The CDR3 DNA sequence: TGTGCCAGCTCGCTTAACTACGACCCCAATCAGCCCCAGCATTTT. The V gene is TRBV18, the J gene TRBJ1-5; no reliable D call. Trimming took 6 bases from V and 3 from J, leaving 15 bases between them. The length of the CDR3 is 15 residues. Looked up from germline, CDR1 is KGHSH and CDR2 is LQKENI.

In its sample, this clone was seen a few times. The chain carries TRBV9 and TRBJ2-5; 7 bases agree with TRBD2. V shed 3 bases, J shed 2 bases, and the junction held 4 bases outside the gene matches. The CDR3 totals 14 residues. Germline V gene sequence: CDR1 SGDLS, CDR2 YYNGEE. The CDR3 loop is CASSASGVQETQYF. CDR3 sequence (DNA): TGTGCCAGCAGCGCCAGCGGGGTTCAAGAGACCCAGTACTTC. Full variable domain (outside the CDR3, taken from reference TRBV9 and TRBJ2-5): DSGVTQTPKHLITATGQRVTLRCSPRSGDLSVYWYQQSLDQGLQFLIQYYNGEERAKGNILERFSAQQFPDLHSELNLSSLELGDSALYFCASSASGVQETQYFGPGTRLLVL.

This clone was detected many times. The chain has TRBV6-5 and TRBJ2-1; 8 bases match TRBD2. V shed 6 bases and J 2 bases; nucleotides not matched to a gene: 6. This CDR3 spans 15 amino acids. From germline, CDR1 is MNHEY and CDR2 SVGAGI. CDR3 sequence (DNA): TGTGCCAGCAGACGGGGGGGCCAGGCCTACAATGAGCAGTTCTTC. Its translation is CASRRGGQAYNEQFF.

This rearrangement joins TRBV18 to TRBJ2-7; D not certain. CDR3 length equals 13 residues. In germline, CDR1 is KGHSH, CDR2 LQKENI. V was clipped by 4 bases and J by 7 bases, with 14 bases between them. The CDR3 region is CASSQRSDIEQYF. The CDR3, as DNA: TGTGCCAGCTCACAGCGTTCCGATATAGAGCAGTACTTC.

The chain combines TRBV30 with TRBJ1-5; D remains ambiguous. The V end was cut by 4 bases, the J end by 1 base, with 8 bases between. CDR3 length: 13 residues. Germline loops: CDR1 GTSNPN, CDR2 SVGIG (reference sequence). DNA of the CDR3: TGTGCCTGGAACAGACAAAGCAATCAGCCCCAGCATTTT. It is translated as CAWNRQSNQPQHF.

This clone was picked up a small number of times. Written as DNA, the CDR3 is TGTGCCAGCAGCCCGACAGGGGACACTGAAGCTTTCTTT. Translating it yields CASSPTGDTEAFF. The chain joins TRBV7-3 to TRBJ1-1; 8 bases line up with TRBD1. This CDR3 contains 13 residues. Unmatched junction bases numbered 2, after V lost 5 bases and J lost 3 bases. In germline, CDR1 is SGHTA, CDR2 FQGTGA.

This clone was detected once. The genes are TRBV5-1 and TRBJ2-1, with TRBD2 matching over 10 bases. CDR3 length equals 15 residues. Looked up from germline, CDR1 is SGHRS and CDR2 is YFSETQ. J lost 5 bases, V lost 2 bases, and 4 bases had no gene match. CDR3 sequence reads: CASSLLAGPNNEQFF. As DNA, the CDR3 is TGCGCCAGCAGCTTACTAGCGGGGCCTAACAATGAGCAGTTCTTC.

The count of this clone is one. The genes are TRBV5-6 and TRBJ1-1, with a tentative D call TRBD1 (6 bases). Deletions cut 6 bases from V and 7 bases from J, with 16 bases between. From germline, CDR1 is SGHDT and CDR2 YYEEEE. The CDR3 totals 13 residues. Written as DNA, the CDR3 is TGTGCCAGCAACCTACAGGGTGTTGGTGAAGCTTTCTTT. Amino acids: CASNLQGVGEAFF.

This sequence joins TRBV27 and TRBJ2-7, with 7 bases identical to TRBD2. The CDR3 spans 12 residues. V shed 8 bases, J shed 5 bases, and the junction held 6 bases outside the gene matches. The V gene's germline CDR1 is MNHEY and CDR2 SMNVEV (reference sequence). In DNA, the CDR3 is TGTGCCAGCTCGACGGGGGGTCACGAGCAGTACTTC. The encoded protein is CASSTGGHEQYF.

The chain links TRBV11-2 to TRBJ1-5, with D perhaps matching TRBD1 (5 bases). Trimming cost V 2 bases and J 5 bases, with 13 bases left between them. Germline V CDR1 and CDR2: SGHAT, FQNNGV. The CDR3 totals 15 residues. The CDR3 coding sequence is TGTGCCAGCAGCTTAACGCAGGGTCGGGATCAGCCCCAGCATTTT. The encoded protein is CASSLTQGRDQPQHF.

This chain connects TRBV11-2 to TRBJ2-1; D gene uncertain. The CDR3 has 14 residues. The V and J ends lost 6 bases and 3 bases respectively, with 12 bases between them. Germline CDR1 reads SGHAT; CDR2 reads FQNNGV. The CDR3 bases are TGTGCCAGCAGATCCCCCGACATCTACAATGAGCAGTTCTTC. This codes for CASRSPDIYNEQFF.

The chain combines TRBV27 with TRBJ2-7; the match to TRBD1 covers 9 bases. V lost 4 bases to trimming and J lost 4 bases; unmatched junction nucleotides: 5. CDR1 MNHEY and CDR2 SMNVEV come from the germline V gene (reference sequence). The CDR3 spans 14 residues. The CDR3 loop reads CASSSTGGLYEQYF. Written as DNA, the CDR3 is TGTGCCAGCAGTTCTACAGGGGGCTTGTACGAGCAGTACTTC.

The rearrangement links TRBV18 to TRBJ1-2; D is ambiguous. The CDR3 covers 14 residues. Trimming shortened V by 3 bases and J by 1 base, and 9 bases separated the two germline ends. CDR1 and CDR2 from the germline V gene are KGHSH and LQKENI. The CDR3 coding sequence is TGTGCCAGCTCACCCCAATCAGTTAACTATGGCTACACCTTC. Its translation is CASSPQSVNYGYTF.

Details on this clone: One junction end does not reproduce the germline sequence, and a read error may be involved. This chain uses TRBV6-6 with TRBJ2-7; TRBD2 is a possible D gene (6 bases). Per germline, CDR1 MNHNY and CDR2 SVGAGI (reference sequence). The CDR3 has 11 residues. The CDR3: CASSSTSRTHF. CDR3 coding DNA: TGTGCCAGCAGCTCGACTAGTCGAACGCACTTC.

This rearrangement joins TRBV7-9 to TRBJ2-7; TRBD1 aligns across 11 bases. The CDR3 loop spans 15 amino acids. V dropped 5 bases and J dropped 4; count of bases not matched to a gene: 7. The germline CDR1 and CDR2 sequences are SEHNR and FQNEAQ (reference sequence). The DNA for the CDR3 is TGTGCCAGCAGCCCAAGGGGGACAGGGGGGTACGAGCAGTACTTC. Encoded protein: CASSPRGTGGYEQYF. Using reference TRBV7-9 and TRBJ2-7 for the parts outside the CDR3, the full variable domain is DTGVSQNPRHKITKRGQNVTFRCDPISEHNRLYWYRQTLGQGPEFLTYFQNEAQLEKSRLLSDRFSAERPKGSFSTLEIQRTEQGDSAMYLCASSPRGTGGYEQYFGPGTRLTVT.

This clone has just one count. The chain joins TRBV9 to TRBJ2-5; 7 bases align to TRBD1. This CDR3 comprises 15 residues. Germline V gives CDR1 SGDLS, CDR2 YYNGEE. The ends lost 0 bases at V and 7 bases at J; junction bases unmatched: 9. CDR3 region: CASSVDGEPGGTQYF. The CDR3 nucleotides are TGTGCCAGCAGCGTAGACGGAGAACCAGGGGGGACCCAGTACTTC.

V usage is TRBV2 and J usage is TRBJ2-2; TRBD1 matches 9 bases. Germline CDR1 and CDR2: SNHLY and FYNNEI. The length of the CDR3 is 15 residues. After removal of 4 bases from V and 2 bases from J, the junction contained 2 bases not matched to a gene. The CDR3 loop is CASSVGQGNTGELFF. The DNA for the CDR3 is TGTGCCAGCAGTGTGGGACAGGGAAACACCGGGGAGCTGTTTTTT.

The V call is TRBV9, the J call TRBJ2-6; a possible D gene is TRBD2 (5 bases). CDR1 is SGDLS, CDR2 YYNGEE, per germline. The V and J ends lost 5 bases and 2 bases respectively, with 14 bases between them. CDR3 length equals 16 residues. The CDR3 DNA reads as TGTGCCAGCAGTAAGGAGGTCTCCCCTGGGGCCAACGTCCTGACTTTC. It yields the protein CASSKEVSPGANVLTF.

The V call is TRBV6-1, the J call TRBJ1-1; D may be TRBD1 (6 bases). CDR1 and CDR2 from the germline V gene are MNHNS and SASEGT. The CDR3 contains 15 residues. V was trimmed by 7 bases and J by 0 bases, leaving 15 bases between them. CDR3 nucleotides: TGTGCCAGCACCCACAAAGGGACATTGAACACTGAAGCTTTCTTT. Its translation: CASTHKGTLNTEAFF.

The genes are TRBV28 and TRBJ2-5, with 11 bases aligning to TRBD2. V lost 6 bases to trimming and J lost 7 bases; unmatched junction nucleotides: 10. The CDR3 has 15 residues. Germline V lookup: CDR1 MDHEN, CDR2 SYDVKM. The CDR3 sequence is CASRPTSGGGSTQYF. Here the CDR3 DNA reads TGTGCCAGCAGACCAACTAGCGGGGGCGGATCGACCCAGTACTTC.

The V call is TRBV7-8, the J call TRBJ2-7; 9 bases fit TRBD1. J lost 3 bases, V lost 7 bases, and 4 bases had no gene match. Germline CDR1 is SGHVS and CDR2 is FQNEAQ. CDR3 size: 13 residues. Here the CDR3 DNA reads TGTGCCAGCACCAGACAGGGGGGCTACGAGCAGTACTTC. Its translation: CASTRQGGYEQYF.

The chain joins TRBV21-1 to TRBJ2-7; the table's D call, TRBD2, has no DNA check behind it. TRBV21-1 is termed a pseudogene. This CDR3 is 16 amino acids long. CDR3 amino acids: CASTLGRGGSSYEQYF. Here the CDR3 DNA reads TGTGCCAGCACCCTAGGGCGGGGGGGCAGCTCCTACGAGCAGTACTTC.

The rearrangement links TRBV27 to TRBJ2-1; a weak D match, TRBD2 (5 bases). This CDR3 spans 17 amino acids. The germline gives CDR1 MNHEY, CDR2 SMNVEV (reference sequence). V lost 3 bases to trimming and J lost 0 bases, with 15 bases between them. The CDR3 region has the DNA TGTGCCAGCAGTTTCATGAATAGCGCAAGCTCCTACAATGAGCAGTTCTTC. This encodes CASSFMNSASSYNEQFF.

The chain employs TRBV13 and TRBJ2-3, with 11 bases aligning to TRBD2. V shed 6 bases and J 2 bases; nucleotides not matched to a gene: 4. The CDR3 consists of 15 residues. The germline gives CDR1 PRHDT, CDR2 FYEKMQ (reference sequence). CDR3 nucleotides: TGTGCCAGCAGGCTAGCGGGGGGAATCACAGATACGCAGTATTTT. Its translation: CASRLAGGITDTQYF.

The chain is built from TRBV10-3 and TRBJ2-5; TRBD2 aligns across 9 bases. The CDR3 covers 13 residues. J lost 9 bases, V lost 6 bases, and 8 bases had no gene match. CDR1 and CDR2 (germline): ENHRY, SYGVKD. In DNA, the CDR3 is TGTGCCATCAGACCCGGACTAGCGTCGGCCCAGTACTTC. This encodes CAIRPGLASAQYF.

As regards this clone: Other DNA sequences from this sample encode an identical CDR3 as well. The J gene is TRBJ2-5, the V gene TRBV7-3, with D possibly being TRBD1 (6 bases). The V end lost 4 bases, the J end lost 5 bases, and 11 bases lay between the germline ends. The CDR3 covers 13 residues. Germline V gives CDR1 SGHTA, CDR2 FQGTGA. CDR3 loop: CASSSQGGETQYF. CDR3 coding DNA: TGTGCCAGCAGCTCACAGGGCGGGGAGACCCAGTACTTC.

The V and J genes are TRBV6-5 and TRBJ2-7, with D maybe TRBD1 (5 bases). The CDR3 has 12 amino acids. V was trimmed by 5 bases and J by 3 bases, leaving 8 bases between them. Germline CDR1 is MNHEY and CDR2 is SVGAGI. The CDR3 DNA sequence: TGTGCCAGCAGTCTCGACAGCTACGAGCAGTACTTC. This gives the protein CASSLDSYEQYF.